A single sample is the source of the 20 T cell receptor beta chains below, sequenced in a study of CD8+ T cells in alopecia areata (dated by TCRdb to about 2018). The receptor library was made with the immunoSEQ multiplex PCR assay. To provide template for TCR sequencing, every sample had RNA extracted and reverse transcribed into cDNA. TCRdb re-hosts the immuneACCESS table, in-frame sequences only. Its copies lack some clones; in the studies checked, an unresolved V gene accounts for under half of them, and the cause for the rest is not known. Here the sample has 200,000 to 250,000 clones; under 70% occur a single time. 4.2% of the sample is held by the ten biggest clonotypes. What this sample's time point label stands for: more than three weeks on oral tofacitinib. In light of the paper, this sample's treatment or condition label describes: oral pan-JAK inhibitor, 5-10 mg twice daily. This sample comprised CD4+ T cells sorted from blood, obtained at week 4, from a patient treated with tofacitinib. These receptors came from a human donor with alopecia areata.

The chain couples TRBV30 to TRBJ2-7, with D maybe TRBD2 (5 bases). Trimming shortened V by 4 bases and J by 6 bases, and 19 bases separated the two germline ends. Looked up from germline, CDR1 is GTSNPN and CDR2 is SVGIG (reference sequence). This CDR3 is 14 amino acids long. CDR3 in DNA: TGTGCCTGGAACCTCCTAGGGTCGGGATTCGAGCAGTACTTC. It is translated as CAWNLLGSGFEQYF.

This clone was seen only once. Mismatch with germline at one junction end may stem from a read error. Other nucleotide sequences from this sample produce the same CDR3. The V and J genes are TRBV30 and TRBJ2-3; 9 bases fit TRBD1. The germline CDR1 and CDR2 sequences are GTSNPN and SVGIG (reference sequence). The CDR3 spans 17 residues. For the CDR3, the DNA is TGCGCCTGGAGTGTATTGGGGGACAGGGCTAGCACAGATACGCAGTATTTT. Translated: CAWSVLGDRASTDTQYF.

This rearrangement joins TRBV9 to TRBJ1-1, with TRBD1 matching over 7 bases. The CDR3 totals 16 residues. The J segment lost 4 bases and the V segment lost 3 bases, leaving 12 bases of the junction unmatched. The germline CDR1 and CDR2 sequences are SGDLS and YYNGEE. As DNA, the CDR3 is TGTGCCAGCAGCGGCGGGGGTGACAGGGCGGCCACTGAAGCTTTCTTT. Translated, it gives CASSGGGDRAATEAFF.

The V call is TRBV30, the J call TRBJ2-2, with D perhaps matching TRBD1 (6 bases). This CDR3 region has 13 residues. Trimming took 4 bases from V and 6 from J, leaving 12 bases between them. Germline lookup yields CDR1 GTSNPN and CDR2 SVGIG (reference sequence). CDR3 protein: CAWNRVSSGELFF. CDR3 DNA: TGTGCCTGGAACAGGGTTTCGTCCGGGGAGCTGTTTTTT.

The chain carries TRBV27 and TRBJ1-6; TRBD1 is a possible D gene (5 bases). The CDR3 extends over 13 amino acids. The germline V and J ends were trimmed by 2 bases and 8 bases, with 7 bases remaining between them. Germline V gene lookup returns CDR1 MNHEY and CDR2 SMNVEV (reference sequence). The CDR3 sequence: CASSLEGYSPLHF. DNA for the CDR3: TGTGCCAGCAGTTTAGAGGGGTATTCACCCCTCCACTTT.

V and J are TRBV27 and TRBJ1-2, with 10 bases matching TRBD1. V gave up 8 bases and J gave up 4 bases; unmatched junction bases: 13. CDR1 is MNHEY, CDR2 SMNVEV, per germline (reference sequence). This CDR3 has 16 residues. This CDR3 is CASHPTPGQGSYGYTF. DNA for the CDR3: TGTGCCAGCCACCCAACCCCGGGACAGGGGAGCTATGGCTACACCTTC.

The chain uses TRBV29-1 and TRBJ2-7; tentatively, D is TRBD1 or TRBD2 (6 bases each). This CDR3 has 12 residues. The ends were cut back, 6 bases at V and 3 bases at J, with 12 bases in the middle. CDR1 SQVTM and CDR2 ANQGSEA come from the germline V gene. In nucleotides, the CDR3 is TGCAGCGTGCGGGACATAATCTACGAGCAGTACTTC. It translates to CSVRDIIYEQYF.

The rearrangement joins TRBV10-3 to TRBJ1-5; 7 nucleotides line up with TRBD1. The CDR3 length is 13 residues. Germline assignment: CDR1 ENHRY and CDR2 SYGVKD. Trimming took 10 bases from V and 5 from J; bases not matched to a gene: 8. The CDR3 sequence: CATADRFHQPQHF. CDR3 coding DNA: TGTGCCACCGCGGACAGGTTCCATCAGCCCCAGCATTTT.

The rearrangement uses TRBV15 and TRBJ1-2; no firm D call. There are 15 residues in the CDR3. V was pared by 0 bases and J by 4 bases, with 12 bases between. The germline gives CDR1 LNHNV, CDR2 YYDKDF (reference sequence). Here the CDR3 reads CATSRDRTARYGYTF. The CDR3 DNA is TGTGCCACCAGCAGAGATCGAACAGCCCGCTATGGCTACACCTTC.

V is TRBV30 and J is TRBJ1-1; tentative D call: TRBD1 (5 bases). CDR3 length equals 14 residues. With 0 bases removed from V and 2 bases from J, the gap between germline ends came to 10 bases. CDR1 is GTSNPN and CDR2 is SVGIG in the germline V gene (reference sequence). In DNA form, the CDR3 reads TGTGCCTGGAGTGTCGAACAGGCAAACACTGAAGCTTTCTTT. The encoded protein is CAWSVEQANTEAFF. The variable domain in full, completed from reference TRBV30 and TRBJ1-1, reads SQTIHQWPATLVQPVGSPLSLECTVEGTSNPNLYWYRQAAGRGLQLLFYSVGIGQISSEVPQNLSASRPQDRQFILSSKKLLLSDSGFYLCAWSVEQANTEAFFGQGTRLTVV.

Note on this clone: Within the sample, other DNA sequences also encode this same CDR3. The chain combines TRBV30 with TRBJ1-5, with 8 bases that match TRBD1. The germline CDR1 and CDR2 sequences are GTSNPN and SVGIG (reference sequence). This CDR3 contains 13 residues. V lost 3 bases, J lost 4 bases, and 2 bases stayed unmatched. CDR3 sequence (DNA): TGTGCCTGGAGCCGACAGGGGAATCAGCCCCAGCATTTT. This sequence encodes CAWSRQGNQPQHF.

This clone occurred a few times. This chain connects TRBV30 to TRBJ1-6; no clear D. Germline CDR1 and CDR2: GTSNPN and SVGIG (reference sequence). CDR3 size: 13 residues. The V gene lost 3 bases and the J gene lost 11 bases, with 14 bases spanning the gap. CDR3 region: CAWSSETGAPLHF. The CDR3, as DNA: TGTGCCTGGAGCTCCGAAACTGGGGCACCCCTCCACTTT.

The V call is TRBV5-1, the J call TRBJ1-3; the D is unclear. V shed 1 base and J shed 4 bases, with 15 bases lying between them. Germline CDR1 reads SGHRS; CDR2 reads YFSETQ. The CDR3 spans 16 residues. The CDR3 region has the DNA TGCGCCAGCAGCTTGTCCGGCCAGGAGCTGGGAAACACCATATATTTT. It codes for CASSLSGQELGNTIYF.

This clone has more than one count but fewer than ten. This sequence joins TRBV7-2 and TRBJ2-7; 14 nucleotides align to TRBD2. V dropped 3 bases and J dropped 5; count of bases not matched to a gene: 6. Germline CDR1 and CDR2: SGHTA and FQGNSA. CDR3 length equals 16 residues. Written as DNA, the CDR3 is TGTGCCAGCAGCTTGACTAGCGGGGGGGCCCCCCACGAGCAGTACTTC. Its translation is CASSLTSGGAPHEQYF.

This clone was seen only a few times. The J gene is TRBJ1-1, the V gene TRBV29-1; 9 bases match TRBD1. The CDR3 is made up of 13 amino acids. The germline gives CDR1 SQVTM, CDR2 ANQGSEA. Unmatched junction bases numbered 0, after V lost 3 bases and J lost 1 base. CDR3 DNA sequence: TGCAGCGTTGAGACAGGGGGGAACACTGAAGCTTTCTTT. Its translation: CSVETGGNTEAFF.

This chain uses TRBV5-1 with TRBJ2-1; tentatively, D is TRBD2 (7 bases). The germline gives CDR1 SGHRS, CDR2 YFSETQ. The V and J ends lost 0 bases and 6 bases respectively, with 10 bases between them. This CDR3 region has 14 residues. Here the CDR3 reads CASSLAAGANEQFF. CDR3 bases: TGCGCCAGCAGCTTGGCGGCGGGGGCCAATGAGCAGTTCTTC.

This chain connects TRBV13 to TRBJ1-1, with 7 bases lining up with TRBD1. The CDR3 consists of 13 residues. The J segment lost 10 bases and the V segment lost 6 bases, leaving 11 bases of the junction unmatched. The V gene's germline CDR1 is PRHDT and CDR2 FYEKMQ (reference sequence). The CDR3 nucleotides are TGTGCCAGCAGTTCGGACCGAACAGGGGTAGCTTTCTTT. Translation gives CASSSDRTGVAFF.

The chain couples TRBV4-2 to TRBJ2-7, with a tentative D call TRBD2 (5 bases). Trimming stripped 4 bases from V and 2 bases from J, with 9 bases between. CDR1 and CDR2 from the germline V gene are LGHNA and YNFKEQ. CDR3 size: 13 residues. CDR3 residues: CASSLGGTYEQYF. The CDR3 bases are TGTGCCAGCAGCCTCGGAGGAACCTACGAGCAGTACTTC.

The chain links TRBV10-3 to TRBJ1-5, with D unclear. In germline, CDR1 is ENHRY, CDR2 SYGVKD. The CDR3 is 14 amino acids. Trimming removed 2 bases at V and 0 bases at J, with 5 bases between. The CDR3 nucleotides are TGTGCCATCAGTGAGGTGGGTAGCAATCAGCCCCAGCATTTT. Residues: CAISEVGSNQPQHF.

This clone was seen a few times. The chain's CDR3 is CASSQDEGQPQHF. The CDR3 coding sequence is TGCGCCAGCAGCCAAGATGAGGGTCAGCCCCAGCATTTT. The rearrangement links TRBV4-3 to TRBJ1-5, with D uncertain. CDR3 length: 13 amino acids. The V and J ends lost 0 bases and 6 bases respectively, with 6 bases between them. CDR1 is LGHNA and CDR2 is YSLEER in the germline V gene.